The sequence of this TCR beta chain was determined in a study of T-cell memory formation after mild COVID-19. Each CDR3 protein is one row after TCRdb ran MiXCR on the 5' RACE reads. The sample includes over 350,000 distinct CDR3 sequences, roughly 15% seen only once; the top ten take roughly 21%. This clonotype was picked up a small number of times. Germline CDR1 is KGHSH and CDR2 is LQKENI. V was pared by 3 bases and J by 4 bases, with 12 bases between. The CDR3 has 14 residues. V gene TRBV18 combines with J gene TRBJ2-5; possibly TRBD2 for D (5 bases). The sample was PBMCs or a T cell subset sorted from them (not recorded which). This sequence was found in a man younger than 30 who had mild COVID-19 (a few samples of this study predate the infection). Cell type and time point are not known. CDR3 DNA: TGTGCCAGCTCACCCCCGGCGGGTAGAGAGACCCAGTACTTC. This sequence encodes CASSPPAGRETQYF.